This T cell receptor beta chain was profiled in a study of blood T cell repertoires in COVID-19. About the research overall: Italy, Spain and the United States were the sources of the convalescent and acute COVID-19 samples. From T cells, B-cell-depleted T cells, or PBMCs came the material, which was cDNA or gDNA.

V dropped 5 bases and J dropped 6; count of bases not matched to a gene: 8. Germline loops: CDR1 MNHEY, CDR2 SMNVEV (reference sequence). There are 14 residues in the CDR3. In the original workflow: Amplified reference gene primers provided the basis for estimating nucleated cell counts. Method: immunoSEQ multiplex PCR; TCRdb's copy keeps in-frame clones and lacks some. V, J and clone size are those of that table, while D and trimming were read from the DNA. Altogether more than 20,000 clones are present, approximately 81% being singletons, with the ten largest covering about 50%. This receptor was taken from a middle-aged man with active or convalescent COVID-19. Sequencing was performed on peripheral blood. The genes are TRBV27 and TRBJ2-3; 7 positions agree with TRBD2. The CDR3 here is CASSLRGRVDTQYF. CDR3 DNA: TGTGCCAGCAGTCTGCGGGGGAGGGTGGATACGCAGTATTTT.